The clone carrying this TCR beta chain was observed a few times. Antigen unknown. This record comes from a study of cytomegalovirus exposure and HLA in healthy donors. Study overall: Around 85 million unique TCR sequences came from HLA-typed donors in an early release. Study conclusions and caveats: As was reported, the HLA-A and HLA-B alleles of most subjects were accurately predicted from TCR beta sequences. Per a prior analysis, the majority of TCR beta V segments were productive roughly 87% or roughly 30% of the time. Later analysis indicated greater clonal expansion among HLA-associated TCR beta chains than among equally common other chains.

There are 16 residues in the CDR3. Per germline, CDR1 SGHRS and CDR2 YFSETQ. V lost 4 bases and J lost 0, with 14 bases in between. PCR employed 60 Vbeta and 13 Jbeta primers. Data came from immunoSEQ multiplex PCR; TCRdb stores just in-frame clones and leaves some out. The sample gives about 130,000 clones, over 75% of which show up once; approximately 5% is in the top ten. The specimen sequenced was PBMCs. The receptor was derived from a man aged 30 to 39 in good health and CMV-seronegative. The chain uses TRBV5-1 and TRBJ1-3; D perhaps matches TRBD1 (6 bases). The CDR3 reads CASSTIGQTSGNTIYF. DNA for the CDR3: TGCGCCAGCAGCACGATTGGACAGACCTCTGGAAACACCATATATTTT.